This T cell receptor beta chain appears in the sequencing data of a study of glioma-infiltrating T cells after dendritic cell vaccination. Study background: The vaccine used monocyte-derived dendritic cells pulsed overnight with autologous tumor lysate.

In germline, CDR1 is SGDLS, CDR2 YYNGEE. Germline trimming cut 3 bases from V and 4 bases from J; bases unmatched to any gene: 3. The CDR3 has 13 amino acids. The primer mix had 60 V beta and 13 J beta primers. Data came from immunoSEQ multiplex PCR; TCRdb stores just in-frame clones and leaves some out. This table holds roughly 98,000 clones, around 86% found once. The sample here was blood, taken before dendritic cell vaccination. The chain employs TRBV9 and TRBJ2-5; 7 bases agree with TRBD1. The clonotype was recovered from a human donor with glioblastoma. CDR3 protein: CASSEGAGETQYF. The CDR3 region has the DNA TGTGCCAGCAGCGAGGGGGCGGGAGAGACCCAGTACTTC.